This T cell receptor (beta chain) emerged from a study of cytomegalovirus exposure and HLA in healthy donors. As regards this clone: The antigen is unknown. Other DNA sequences in this specimen translate into the identical CDR3.

General study results and limits: One variant, a missense change in DCLRE1C, was linked in a later analysis to TCR beta V- and J-gene trimming. The study flagged 150 to 200 TCR beta chains as cytomegalovirus-associated. According to reports, the classifier identified cytomegalovirus status with high specificity and sensitivity.

Primers included in the PCR were 60 Vbeta and 13 Jbeta primers. Authors' data handling: Later, 80 million or so unique TCR beta chains were counted in an analysis, and about 12 million of them were shared. Assay: immunoSEQ multiplex PCR; the TCRdb copy retains only in-frame clones and omits some. For V, J and clone size, that table is used; D and trimming come from the DNA. The sample holds some 190,000 clones, 65% to 85% seen once. The sequenced sample was PBMCs. The clonotype originates from a girl under 18 in good health and CMV-seropositive.

CDR3 nucleotides: TGTGCCAGTAGCGTGGGGACAGGGGACTATCCCCAGCATTTT. Its translation: CASSVGTGDYPQHF. This chain links TRBV2 with TRBJ1-5, with TRBD1 matching 10 bases. The germline V gene encodes CDR1 SNHLY and CDR2 FYNNEI. V gave up 9 bases and J gave up 10 bases; unmatched junction bases: 12. The CDR3 loop spans 14 amino acids.